This TCR beta chain was recovered during a study of blood T cells in healthy people across ages. Findings of the study overall: In these data, TCR beta diversity tracked strongly with naive T cell percentage. Naive and antigen-experienced cells were not separated, limiting conclusive comparison.

A remark on this clonotype: Its antigen is currently unknown.

Germline V gene sequence: CDR1 MDHEN, CDR2 SYDVKM. The V end lost 4 bases, the J end lost 0 bases, and 15 bases lay between the germline ends. There are 16 residues in the CDR3. A second PCR of 7 to 11 cycles used a sample-barcoded 5' primer and a J-beta primer mix. One entry per CDR3 protein results from TCRdb running MiXCR on the 5' RACE reads. Of some 760,000 distinct CDR3 sequences listed, roughly 25% are singletons. This sample also appeared in a second study, on T cells of mothers and their children. From that second work: In cDNA synthesis, all of the extracted RNA was used at about 1.6 ug per 15 ul. Sequencing got over 9 million TCR beta CDR3 reads from each mother and several million from each child.

The clonotype comes from a boy aged 10-17 years in good health. This chain joins TRBV28 and TRBJ2-5; D tentatively fits TRBD1 or TRBD2 (6 bases each). The sequenced sample consisted of blood. The CDR3 DNA is TGTGCCAGCAGTTCGGGGGCAGAGGACTACCAAGAGACCCAGTACTTC. It yields the protein CASSSGAEDYQETQYF.